The rows below give T cell receptor beta chains drawn from one sample of a study of post-analysis software for immune sequencing data. TCRdb reanalysed the PCR reads using MiXCR and keeps one entry per CDR3 protein. The sample carries roughly 400,000 distinct CDR3 sequences, less than 40% recorded once. The sequenced sample consisted of blood. Every receptor here comes from a girl aged 2 to 10 with multiple sclerosis. The CDR3 runs from the conserved cysteine through the conserved F or W. A D gene is named only where the DNA matches it firmly. Some rows have no size entry. The others give once, few or many, or a class for an expanded clone.

>.|TRBJ2-7|.|TRBV7-8
TGTGCCAGCAGCCTTGGCAGGGGTTCTGACGAGCAGTACTTC
CASSLGRGSDEQYF
>.|TRBJ1-2|TRBD1|TRBV25-1
TGTGCCAGCAGTGACCCAGGGGGGAGGGGGCGCGGTGGCTACACCTTC
CASSDPGGRGRGGYTF
>.|TRBJ2-3|.|TRBV6-2/TRBV6-3
TGTGCCAGCAGTTACTTCTCACCGCCGGATACGCAGTATTTT
CASSYFSPPDTQYF
>.|TRBJ2-5|.|TRBV20-1
TGCAGTGCTGGGCGCTTAGGACTACAAGAGACCCAGTACTTC
CSAGRLGLQETQYF
>.|TRBJ2-5|TRBD2|TRBV5-1
TGCGCCAGCAGCTTCAGGCCTAGCGGGGTACAAGAGACCCAGTACTTC
CASSFRPSGVQETQYF
>few|TRBJ2-1|.|TRBV6-6
TGTGCCAGCAGTGAGACAGATAATTACAATGAGCAGTTCTTC
CASSETDNYNEQFF
>.|TRBJ2-1|.|TRBV20-1
TGCAGTAGTTTACGGGGAGATGAGCAGTTCTTC
CSSLRGDEQFF
>.|TRBJ1-6|.|TRBV4-1
TGCGCCAGCAGCCAAGGGTCAGGGTGGAATTCACCCCTCCACTTT
CASSQGSGWNSPLHF
>.|TRBJ2-7|.|TRBV20-1
TGCAGTGCAGGGACCGGGACGTATTCCTACGAGCAGTACTTC
CSAGTGTYSYEQYF
>.|TRBJ2-1|TRBD2|TRBV29-1
TGCAGCGTTGAAGATGGGGGGACTACCTCGAATGAGCAGTTCTTC
CSVEDGGTTSNEQFF
>.|TRBJ2-3|.|TRBV12-3/TRBV12-4
TGTGCCAGCCGCGAGCACCACACTAGCACAGATACGCAGTATTTT
CASREHHTSTDTQYF
>.|TRBJ1-2|.|TRBV5-1
TGCGCCAGCAGCGACCGGGACGACTCTGGGGGCTACACCTTC
CASSDRDDSGGYTF
>.|TRBJ2-5|.|TRBV5-1
TGCGCCAGCAGCTTGGATGGGACACTCCAAGAGACCCAGTACTTC
CASSLDGTLQETQYF
>.|TRBJ2-3|TRBD2|TRBV20-1
TGCAGTGCTAGAAGTGCGGGAGTGGAAGATACGCAGTATTTT
CSARSAGVEDTQYF
>.|TRBJ2-5|TRBD2|TRBV5-1
TGCGCCAGCAGCCCTAGCGGGGGGGGACAAGAGACCCAGTACTTC
CASSPSGGGQETQYF
>many|TRBJ2-5|.|TRBV25-1
TGTGCCAGCAGTGAAGGCAGAACCCAAGAGACCCAGTACTTC
CASSEGRTQETQYF
>.|TRBJ2-4|TRBD2|TRBV9
TGTGCCAGCAGCGTAGCTGGTGGGAGGGGCGCCGTAGCCAAAAACATTCAGTACTTC
CASSVAGGRGAVAKNIQYF
>many|TRBJ1-1|.|TRBV9
TGTGCCAGCAGCGCCTCCCCCAAGCAGGGGAGCACTGAAGCTTTCTTT
CASSASPKQGSTEAFF
>.|TRBJ2-7|.|TRBV5-1
TGCGCCAGCAGCTTGGAAGGAGACTACGAGCAGTACTTC
CASSLEGDYEQYF
>.|TRBJ2-1|TRBD2|TRBV24-1
TGTGCCACCAGTGATTTCTCTAGCGGCTACAATGAGCAGTTCTTC
CATSDFSSGYNEQFF
>.|TRBJ2-4|.|TRBV5-4
TGTGCCAGCAGCCTATTAGAACAGGAATTGTACTTC
CASSLLEQELYF
>.|TRBJ2-7|.|TRBV20-1
TGCAGTGCTAGAAATACAGGGCAGAGCTACGAGCAGTACTTC
CSARNTGQSYEQYF
>.|TRBJ2-7|.|TRBV7-2
TGTGCCAGCAGCTTAGGGTTTTCCTACGAGCAGTACTTC
CASSLGFSYEQYF
>few|TRBJ2-7|TRBD1|TRBV18
TGTGCCAGCTCTCGACAGGGGCGAGAGCAGTACTTC
CASSRQGREQYF
>.|TRBJ1-4|.|TRBV5-4
TGTGCCAGCAGCCGAGGGGACGGAGCAAATGAAAAACTGTTTTTT
CASSRGDGANEKLFF
>.|TRBJ2-4|.|TRBV10-3
TGTGCCATCAGCCAGGGGAGCTGGGACGCGATGGCCAAAAACATTCAGTACTTC
CAISQGSWDAMAKNIQYF
>.|TRBJ2-3|.|TRBV7-3
TGTGCCAGCAGCTTAATAGGGGGTACTAGCACAGATACGCAGTATTTT
CASSLIGGTSTDTQYF
>.|TRBJ2-3|.|TRBV6-6
TGTGCCAGCAAAGACAGGTTTTCTGGCACAGATACGCAGTATTTT
CASKDRFSGTDTQYF
>few|TRBJ2-5|.|TRBV3-1
TGTGCCAGCAGCCAAGCTTTCGGGGGTTCAGAGACCCAGTACTTC
CASSQAFGGSETQYF
>few|TRBJ1-6|.|TRBV20-1
TGCAGTGCCCCGAAGACAGGAGCCTATAATTCACCCCTCCACTTT
CSAPKTGAYNSPLHF
>.|TRBJ1-1|.|TRBV29-1
TGCAGCGTTGATCTCGGGACAAGAAACACTGAAGCTTTCTTT
CSVDLGTRNTEAFF
>.|TRBJ1-2|.|TRBV6-5
TGTGCCAGCAGTTACGGGGGTTTCGGTGGCTACACCTTC
CASSYGGFGGYTF
>.|TRBJ1-2|TRBD1|TRBV20-1
TGCAGTGGAGGGACAGGGGGGGCTAACTATGGCTACACCTTC
CSGGTGGANYGYTF
>.|TRBJ2-5|TRBD2|TRBV6-1
TGTGCCACCAAGGCTAGCGGGAGAGAGACCCAGTACTTC
CATKASGRETQYF
>.|TRBJ2-5|TRBD1|TRBV27
TGTGCCAGCAGTTTACAGGGGGCCGGAACCGGAGAGACCCAGTACTTC
CASSLQGAGTGETQYF
>.|TRBJ2-7|.|TRBV29-1
TGCAGCGTTGAGATGAAGAGCCCCTACGAGCAGTACTTC
CSVEMKSPYEQYF
>.|TRBJ2-3|.|TRBV7-3
TGTGCCAGCGGCATCTCCCAGGGTGATACGCAGTATTTT
CASGISQGDTQYF
>few|TRBJ2-7|.|TRBV29-1
TGCAGCGTCCGATTAGCGGAGCCCCCCTCCTACGAGCAGTACTTC
CSVRLAEPPSYEQYF
>few|TRBJ2-1|TRBD2|TRBV6-5
TGTGCCAGCGGCCTAGCGGGGTACTACAATGAGCAGTTCTTC
CASGLAGYYNEQFF
>.|TRBJ2-1|TRBD2|TRBV7-2
TGTGCCAGCAGCTTAGCGGCTAGCGGGAACTATGGCTCCTACAATGAGCAGTTCTTC
CASSLAASGNYGSYNEQFF
>few|TRBJ2-7|.|TRBV14
TGTGCCAGCAGCCAAGAACGTGGTGGAGGGCTTTACGAGCAGTACTTC
CASSQERGGGLYEQYF
>many|TRBJ2-5|.|TRBV10-3
TGTGCCACCAGAGGACCCTCCGGGGAGACCCAGTACTTC
CATRGPSGETQYF
>few|TRBJ2-5|TRBD1|TRBV4-1
TGCGCCAGCAGCCAAGAAGTATGGACAGGGCACCTCCAAGAGACCCAGTACTTC
CASSQEVWTGHLQETQYF
>.|TRBJ2-3|.|TRBV20-1
TGCAGTGCTGGGTCTACTCACTATACGCAGTATTTT
CSAGSTHYTQYF
>few|TRBJ2-3|TRBD2|TRBV28
TGTGCCAGCAGTTGGGGACTAGCGGGAAGACGGGGGACAGATACGCAGTATTTT
CASSWGLAGRRGTDTQYF
>few|TRBJ2-5|TRBD2|TRBV7-2
TGTGCCTGCAGCTCCGGTGGGAGGGGAGAGACCCAGTACTTC
CACSSGGRGETQYF
>.|TRBJ2-7|.|TRBV20-1
TGCAGTGCTAGGCAAACCGGGTCCTCCTACGAGCAGTACTTC
CSARQTGSSYEQYF
>.|TRBJ2-5|TRBD2|TRBV11-2
TGTGCCAGCAGAACTATTAGCGGGAAAAAAGAGACCCAGTACTTC
CASRTISGKKETQYF
>.|TRBJ2-5|.|TRBV6-6
TGTGCCAGCAGCCTTGGAGGATACCAAGAGACCCAGTACTTC
CASSLGGYQETQYF
>few|TRBJ1-4|.|TRBV20-1
TGCAGTGCTAGACCTACCGGGACAAGGAATGAAAAACTGTTTTTT
CSARPTGTRNEKLFF
>few|TRBJ1-2|.|TRBV20-1
TGCAAATTTAACAGGGACGGGGGCTACACCTTC
CKFNRDGGYTF